This TCR beta chain was retrieved from a study of cytomegalovirus exposure and HLA in healthy donors. Primers: 60 Vbeta forward and 13 Jbeta reverse. Profiled with immunoSEQ multiplex PCR; TCRdb holds only in-frame clones, not every one. The sample has some 89,000 clones. Germline CDR1 and CDR2: LNHDA and SQIVND (reference sequence). V was clipped by 5 bases and J by 7 bases; unmatched bases: 10. The CDR3 is 15 residues long. The chain recombines TRBV19 with TRBJ1-1; 10 positions match TRBD1. Specimen: PBMCs. This receptor was obtained from a woman aged 30 to 39 in good health and CMV-seronegative. The CDR3 DNA reads TGTGCCAGTAGTGCCCCGGGACAGGGGTTTTTTGAAGCTTTCTTT. Its translation is CASSAPGQGFFEAFF.